The rows below give T cell receptor beta chains drawn from one sample of a study of T-cell memory formation after mild COVID-19. TCRdb used MiXCR to reprocess the 5' RACE reads, holding one entry per CDR3 protein. This sample has some 260,000 distinct CDR3 sequences; around 15% occur once, and the top ten carry approximately 3.5%. Sequencing used PBMCs or a T cell subset sorted from them (not recorded which). The receptors were gathered from a man younger than 35 who had mild COVID-19 (a few samples of this study predate the infection). Cell type and time point are not known. Both conserved end residues are part of each CDR3. Each record gives: clone size, J gene, D gene, V gene, CDR3 protein, CDR3 DNA. The D gene is left open where the match is weak. Rows give clone size only sometimes, using once, few, many, or a class for an expanded clone.

abundance: NA; j_gene: TRBJ1-4; d_gene: NA; v_gene: TRBV25-1; CDR3aa: CASSLFLGGWEKLFF; CDR3nt: TGTGCCAGCAGCTTATTTCTGGGCGGTTGGGAAAAACTGTTTTTT
abundance: NA; j_gene: TRBJ1-1; d_gene: NA; v_gene: TRBV7-2; CDR3aa: CASLGAGGTEAFF; CDR3nt: TGTGCCTCTTTGGGGGCGGGGGGCACTGAAGCTTTCTTT
abundance: few; j_gene: TRBJ2-1; d_gene: NA; v_gene: TRBV4-2; CDR3aa: CASSQDVGEAYNEQFF; CDR3nt: TGTGCCAGCAGCCAAGATGTGGGGGAGGCTTACAATGAGCAGTTCTTC
abundance: NA; j_gene: TRBJ2-5; d_gene: NA; v_gene: TRBV6-2/TRBV6-3; CDR3aa: CASSRAIRTETQYF; CDR3nt: TGTGCCAGCAGTCGGGCCATTAGGACCGAGACCCAGTACTTC
abundance: NA; j_gene: TRBJ2-5; d_gene: TRBD1; v_gene: TRBV29-1; CDR3aa: CSVGQRTGQETQYF; CDR3nt: TGCAGCGTTGGGCAGCGGACAGGCCAAGAGACCCAGTACTTC
abundance: NA; j_gene: TRBJ2-3; d_gene: NA; v_gene: TRBV6-6; CDR3aa: CASRSLGSLGDTQYF; CDR3nt: TGTGCCAGCAGGTCACTCGGGTCCCTAGGAGATACGCAGTATTTT
abundance: many; j_gene: TRBJ2-2; d_gene: NA; v_gene: TRBV12-3/TRBV12-4; CDR3aa: CASSFTGELFF; CDR3nt: TGCGCCAGCAGCTTCACCGGGGAGCTGTTTTTT
abundance: NA; j_gene: TRBJ2-5; d_gene: NA; v_gene: TRBV11-2; CDR3aa: CASSAVGTQYF; CDR3nt: TGTGCCAGCAGCGCAGTCGGGACCCAGTACTTC
abundance: few; j_gene: TRBJ1-4; d_gene: NA; v_gene: TRBV18; CDR3aa: CASSPSLTDEKLFF; CDR3nt: TGTGCCAGCTCACCATCGTTGACAGATGAAAAACTGTTTTTT
abundance: NA; j_gene: TRBJ1-2; d_gene: TRBD1; v_gene: TRBV2; CDR3aa: CASSRTGTNYGYTF; CDR3nt: TGTGCCAGCAGCCGGACAGGGACTAACTATGGCTACACCTTC
abundance: few; j_gene: TRBJ1-6; d_gene: NA; v_gene: TRBV12-3/TRBV12-4; CDR3aa: CASSLSRSDAYNSPLHF; CDR3nt: TGTGCCAGCAGTTTAAGCAGAAGTGACGCTTATAATTCACCCCTCCACTTT
abundance: NA; j_gene: TRBJ2-2; d_gene: NA; v_gene: TRBV6-4; CDR3aa: CASSDSNRGELFF; CDR3nt: TGTGCCAGCAGTGACTCGAACCGCGGGGAGCTGTTTTTT
abundance: few; j_gene: TRBJ2-4; d_gene: TRBD1; v_gene: TRBV4-3; CDR3aa: CASSQANRGKSKNIQYF; CDR3nt: TGCGCCAGCAGCCAAGCAAACAGGGGGAAGTCCAAAAACATTCAGTACTTC
abundance: NA; j_gene: TRBJ1-5; d_gene: TRBD1; v_gene: TRBV7-2; CDR3aa: CASSPLQGVNQPQHF; CDR3nt: TGTGCCAGCAGCCCACTACAGGGGGTCAATCAGCCCCAGCATTTT
abundance: NA; j_gene: TRBJ1-5; d_gene: NA; v_gene: TRBV5-6; CDR3aa: CASSRQFNQPQHF; CDR3nt: TGTGCCAGCAGCCGACAGTTCAATCAGCCCCAGCATTTT
abundance: NA; j_gene: TRBJ1-1; d_gene: TRBD1; v_gene: TRBV30; CDR3aa: CAWSGTGNMNTEAFF; CDR3nt: TGTGCCTGGAGTGGGACAGGGAATATGAACACTGAAGCTTTCTTT
abundance: NA; j_gene: TRBJ1-2; d_gene: NA; v_gene: TRBV4-1; CDR3aa: CASSQPGPYGYTF; CDR3nt: TGCGCCAGCAGCCAGCCAGGGCCCTATGGCTACACCTTC
abundance: NA; j_gene: TRBJ2-1; d_gene: TRBD1; v_gene: TRBV2; CDR3aa: CASSGAAGTGEVNEQFF; CDR3nt: TGTGCCAGCAGTGGGGCCGCCGGGACAGGGGAGGTCAATGAGCAGTTCTTC
abundance: NA; j_gene: TRBJ2-7; d_gene: NA; v_gene: TRBV6-5; CDR3aa: CASSYSTAGAYEQYF; CDR3nt: TGTGCCAGCAGTTACTCGACTGCAGGGGCCTACGAGCAGTACTTC
abundance: few; j_gene: TRBJ2-7; d_gene: TRBD2; v_gene: TRBV14; CDR3aa: CASSQLLAGGSYEQYF; CDR3nt: TGTGCCAGCAGCCAACTACTAGCGGGGGGATCCTACGAGCAGTACTTC
abundance: NA; j_gene: TRBJ1-5; d_gene: NA; v_gene: TRBV10-2; CDR3aa: CARGWGPQHF; CDR3nt: TGCGCCAGAGGGTGGGGGCCCCAGCATTTT
abundance: NA; j_gene: TRBJ1-5; d_gene: TRBD1; v_gene: TRBV29-1; CDR3aa: CSVGTTGAQPQHF; CDR3nt: TGCAGCGTTGGTACGACAGGGGCTCAGCCCCAGCATTTT